A selection of T cell receptor beta chains follows, all from one sample in a study of CD8+ T cells in alopecia areata. Method: immunoSEQ multiplex PCR; TCRdb's copy keeps in-frame clones and lacks some. The repertoire holds 98,000 or so clones, with 59% as singletons. The sample was CD8+ T cells sorted from blood. The receptors were sampled from a human donor in good health. The CDR3 runs from the conserved cysteine through the conserved F or W. The order of the fields is V gene, J gene, D gene, clone size, CDR3 protein, CDR3 DNA. A D gene is named only where the DNA matches it firmly. Expanded clones get a size class; other rows say once, few or many, or leave the size out.

v_call: TRBV5-1
j_call: TRBJ1-1
d_call: NA
clone_size: once
cdr3_aa: CASSLAPTGQDEAFF
cdr3_nt: TGCGCCAGCAGCTTGGCCCCGACAGGACAAGATGAAGCTTTCTTT

v_call: TRBV7-9
j_call: TRBJ2-5
d_call: NA
clone_size: NA
cdr3_aa: CASSPMMAQYF
cdr3_nt: TGTGCCAGCAGCCCCATGATGGCCCAGTACTTC

v_call: TRBV11-2
j_call: TRBJ2-5
d_call: NA
clone_size: NA
cdr3_aa: CASSHPGLQETQYF
cdr3_nt: TGTGCCAGCTCACACCCGGGGTTACAAGAGACCCAGTACTTC

v_call: TRBV5-6
j_call: TRBJ1-1
d_call: NA
clone_size: NA
cdr3_aa: CASSPSTVNTEAFF
cdr3_nt: TGTGCCAGCAGCCCATCGACAGTGAACACTGAAGCTTTCTTT

v_call: TRBV15
j_call: TRBJ2-1
d_call: TRBD2
clone_size: NA
cdr3_aa: CATSREGLAGFYEQFF
cdr3_nt: TGTGCCACCAGCAGGGAGGGACTAGCGGGCTTCTATGAGCAGTTCTTC

v_call: TRBV7-8
j_call: TRBJ2-5
d_call: TRBD2
clone_size: NA
cdr3_aa: CASSPGGERQYF
cdr3_nt: TGTGCCAGCAGCCCCGGGGGGGAGCGGCAATACTTC

v_call: TRBV7-9
j_call: TRBJ2-3
d_call: TRBD2
clone_size: NA
cdr3_aa: CASSYLAGGTDTQYF
cdr3_nt: TGTGCCAGCAGCTACTTAGCGGGGGGTACAGATACGCAGTATTTT

v_call: TRBV13
j_call: TRBJ2-7
d_call: TRBD1
clone_size: once
cdr3_aa: CASSLSDRGRSYEQYF
cdr3_nt: TGTGCCAGCAGCTTATCTGACAGGGGGCGCTCCTACGAGCAGTACTTC

v_call: TRBV29-1
j_call: TRBJ2-7
d_call: NA
clone_size: NA
cdr3_aa: CSVDGGGPSYEQYF
cdr3_nt: TGCAGCGTTGACGGCGGGGGCCCCTCCTACGAGCAGTACTTC

v_call: TRBV5-6
j_call: TRBJ2-7
d_call: NA
clone_size: NA
cdr3_aa: CASSLAGARYEQYF
cdr3_nt: TGTGCCAGCAGCTTGGCCGGGGCGAGATACGAGCAGTACTTC

v_call: TRBV6-5
j_call: TRBJ2-7
d_call: TRBD1
clone_size: NA
cdr3_aa: CASGQGAWEQYF
cdr3_nt: TGTGCCAGCGGACAGGGGGCGTGGGAGCAGTACTTC

v_call: TRBV4-3
j_call: TRBJ2-3
d_call: NA
clone_size: NA
cdr3_aa: CASSQDRRTDTQYF
cdr3_nt: TGCGCCAGCAGCCAAGATCGTCGGACAGATACGCAGTATTTT

v_call: TRBV25-1
j_call: TRBJ1-1
d_call: NA
clone_size: NA
cdr3_aa: CASSEGAGSEVNTEAFF
cdr3_nt: TGTGCCAGCAGTGAAGGGGCAGGGAGTGAGGTGAACACTGAAGCTTTCTTT

v_call: TRBV28
j_call: TRBJ2-4
d_call: NA
clone_size: NA
cdr3_aa: CASSSAVELAKNIQYF
cdr3_nt: TGTGCCAGCAGCTCTGCCGTTGAACTAGCCAAAAACATTCAGTACTTC

v_call: TRBV6-6
j_call: TRBJ2-5
d_call: TRBD1
clone_size: NA
cdr3_aa: CASSPDRAWETQYF
cdr3_nt: TGTGCCAGCAGCCCGGACAGGGCCTGGGAGACCCAGTACTTC

v_call: TRBV5-1
j_call: TRBJ1-6
d_call: TRBD1
clone_size: NA
cdr3_aa: CASSDGQGIYHSPLHF
cdr3_nt: TGCGCCAGCAGCGACGGACAGGGAATTTATCATTCACCCCTCCACTTT

v_call: TRBV28
j_call: TRBJ2-1
d_call: TRBD1
clone_size: NA
cdr3_aa: CASSLDRGNEQFF
cdr3_nt: TGTGCCAGCAGTTTGGACAGGGGCAATGAGCAGTTCTTC

v_call: TRBV13
j_call: TRBJ2-2
d_call: NA
clone_size: few
cdr3_aa: CASSSKLAGTDNTGELFF
cdr3_nt: TGTGCCAGCAGCTCCAAACTAGCCGGGACAGATAACACCGGGGAGCTGTTTTTT

v_call: TRBV7-9
j_call: TRBJ2-1
d_call: TRBD2
clone_size: NA
cdr3_aa: CASSSPTSGGGTYNEQFF
cdr3_nt: TGTGCCAGCAGCTCCCCGACTAGCGGGGGAGGCACCTACAATGAGCAGTTCTTC

v_call: TRBV6-1
j_call: TRBJ1-1
d_call: TRBD1
clone_size: NA
cdr3_aa: CASSHPNQGEFEAFF
cdr3_nt: TGTGCCAGCAGCCATCCCAACCAGGGGGAGTTTGAAGCTTTCTTT

v_call: TRBV7-2
j_call: TRBJ2-2
d_call: NA
clone_size: NA
cdr3_aa: CASSLAFDTGELFF
cdr3_nt: TGTGCCAGCAGCTTAGCGTTCGACACCGGGGAGCTGTTTTTT

v_call: TRBV6-1
j_call: TRBJ1-1
d_call: TRBD1
clone_size: NA
cdr3_aa: CASSEAGQGGTEAFF
cdr3_nt: TGTGCCAGCAGTGAAGCTGGGCAGGGGGGAACTGAAGCTTTCTTT

v_call: TRBV7-9
j_call: TRBJ2-6
d_call: NA
clone_size: few
cdr3_aa: CASSSTADGANVLTF
cdr3_nt: TGTGCCAGCAGCTCAACTGCGGATGGGGCCAACGTCCTGACTTTC

v_call: TRBV7-9
j_call: TRBJ1-2
d_call: NA
clone_size: once
cdr3_aa: CASSLGQSHGYTF
cdr3_nt: TGTGCCAGCAGCTTAGGCCAGTCGCATGGCTACACCTTC

v_call: TRBV18
j_call: TRBJ2-7
d_call: TRBD1
clone_size: NA
cdr3_aa: CASGQGSDEQYF
cdr3_nt: TGTGCCAGTGGACAGGGTAGCGACGAGCAGTACTTC

v_call: TRBV28
j_call: TRBJ2-7
d_call: NA
clone_size: NA
cdr3_aa: CASSLTPTGVEQYF
cdr3_nt: TGTGCCAGCAGTCTAACCCCTACGGGTGTTGAGCAGTACTTC

v_call: TRBV9
j_call: TRBJ2-2
d_call: NA
clone_size: once
cdr3_aa: CASSVGTPGELFF
cdr3_nt: TGTGCCAGCAGCGTAGGGACCCCCGGGGAGCTGTTTTTT

v_call: TRBV4-3
j_call: TRBJ2-1
d_call: NA
clone_size: once
cdr3_aa: CASSQESGNEQFF
cdr3_nt: TGCGCCAGCAGCCAAGAATCCGGGAATGAGCAGTTCTTC

v_call: TRBV19
j_call: TRBJ1-5
d_call: NA
clone_size: NA
cdr3_aa: CASSAAENQPQHF
cdr3_nt: TGTGCCAGTAGTGCGGCAGAAAATCAGCCCCAGCATTTT

v_call: TRBV11-2
j_call: TRBJ2-3
d_call: NA
clone_size: NA
cdr3_aa: CASSSQGGSGVSDTQYF
cdr3_nt: TGTGCCAGCAGCTCACAGGGCGGATCGGGGGTGTCAGATACGCAGTATTTT

v_call: TRBV7-9
j_call: TRBJ1-1
d_call: TRBD1
clone_size: NA
cdr3_aa: CASSLVPDPEDRDEAFF
cdr3_nt: TGTGCCAGCAGCTTAGTACCCGATCCCGAGGACAGGGATGAAGCTTTCTTT

v_call: TRBV5-1
j_call: TRBJ2-7
d_call: TRBD1
clone_size: NA
cdr3_aa: CASSETGVWSYEQYF
cdr3_nt: TGCGCCAGCAGCGAGACAGGGGTTTGGTCCTACGAGCAGTACTTC

v_call: TRBV19
j_call: TRBJ1-1
d_call: NA
clone_size: NA
cdr3_aa: CASSIGGQATFF
cdr3_nt: TGTGCCAGTAGTATCGGGGGACAAGCTACTTTCTTT

v_call: TRBV29-1
j_call: TRBJ1-2
d_call: NA
clone_size: NA
cdr3_aa: CSVEDSAPRDYGYTF
cdr3_nt: TGCAGCGTTGAAGATTCGGCACCCCGAGACTATGGCTACACCTTC

v_call: TRBV10-3
j_call: TRBJ1-1
d_call: NA
clone_size: NA
cdr3_aa: CAISDVGNTEAFF
cdr3_nt: TGTGCCATCAGTGATGTTGGGAACACTGAAGCTTTCTTT

v_call: TRBV27
j_call: TRBJ2-5
d_call: TRBD2
clone_size: NA
cdr3_aa: CASSKVTSPQETQYF
cdr3_nt: TGTGCCAGCAGTAAAGTGACTAGCCCCCAAGAGACCCAGTACTTC